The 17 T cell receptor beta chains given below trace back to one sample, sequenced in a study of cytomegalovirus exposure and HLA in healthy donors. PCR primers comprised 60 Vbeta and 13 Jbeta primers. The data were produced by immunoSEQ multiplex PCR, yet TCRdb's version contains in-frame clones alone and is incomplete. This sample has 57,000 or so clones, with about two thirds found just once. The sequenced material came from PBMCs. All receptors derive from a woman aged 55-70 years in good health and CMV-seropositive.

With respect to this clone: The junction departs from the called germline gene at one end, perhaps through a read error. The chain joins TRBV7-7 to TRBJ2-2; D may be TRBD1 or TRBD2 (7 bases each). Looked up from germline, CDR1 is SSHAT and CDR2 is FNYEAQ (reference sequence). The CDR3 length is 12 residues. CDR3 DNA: TGTGCTAGCAGGGGGGGACCCGGGGAGCTGTTTTTT. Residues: CASRGGPGELFF.

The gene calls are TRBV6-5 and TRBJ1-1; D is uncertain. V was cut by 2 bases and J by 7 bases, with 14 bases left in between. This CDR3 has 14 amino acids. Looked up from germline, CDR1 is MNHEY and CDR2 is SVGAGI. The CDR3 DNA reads TGTGCCAGCAGTTACGCTCCCACACCCGTTGAAGCTTTCTTT. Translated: CASSYAPTPVEAFF.

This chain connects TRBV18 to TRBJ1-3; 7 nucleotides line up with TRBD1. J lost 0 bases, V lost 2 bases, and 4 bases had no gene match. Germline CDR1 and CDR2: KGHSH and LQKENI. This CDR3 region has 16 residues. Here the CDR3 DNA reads TGTGCCAGCTCACCAGGGACAGCGACCTCTGGAAACACCATATATTTT. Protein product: CASSPGTATSGNTIYF.

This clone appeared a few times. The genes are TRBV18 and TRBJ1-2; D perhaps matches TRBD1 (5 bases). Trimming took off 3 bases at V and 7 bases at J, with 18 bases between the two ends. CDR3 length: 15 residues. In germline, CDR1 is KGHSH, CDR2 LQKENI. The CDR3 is CASSPNPGNIGGYTF. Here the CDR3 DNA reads TGTGCCAGCTCACCGAACCCAGGGAACATCGGTGGCTACACCTTC.

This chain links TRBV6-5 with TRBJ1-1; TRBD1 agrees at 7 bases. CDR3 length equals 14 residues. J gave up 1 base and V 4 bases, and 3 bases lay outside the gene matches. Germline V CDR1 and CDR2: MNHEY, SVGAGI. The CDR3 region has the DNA TGTGCCAGCAGTTCGGGACAGCAGAACACTGAAGCTTTCTTT. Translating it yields CASSSGQQNTEAFF.

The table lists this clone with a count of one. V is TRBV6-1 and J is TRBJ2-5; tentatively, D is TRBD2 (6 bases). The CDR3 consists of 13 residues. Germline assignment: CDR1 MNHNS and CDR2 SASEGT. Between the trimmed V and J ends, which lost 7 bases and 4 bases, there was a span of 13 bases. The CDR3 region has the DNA TGTGCCAGCACCCGACTAGAGGTAGAGACCCAGTACTTC. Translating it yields CASTRLEVETQYF.

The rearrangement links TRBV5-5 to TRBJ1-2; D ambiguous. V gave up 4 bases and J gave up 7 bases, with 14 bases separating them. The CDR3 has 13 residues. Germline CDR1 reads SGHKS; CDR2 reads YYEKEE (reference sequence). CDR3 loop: CASSPTSSTGYTF. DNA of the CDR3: TGTGCCAGCAGCCCAACATCGTCCACTGGCTACACCTTC.

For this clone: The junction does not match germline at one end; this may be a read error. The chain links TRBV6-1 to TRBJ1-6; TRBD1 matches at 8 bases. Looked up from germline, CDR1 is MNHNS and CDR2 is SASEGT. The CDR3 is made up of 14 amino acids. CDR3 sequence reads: CAGSSGQGHSPLHF. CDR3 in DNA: TGTGCCGGCAGCTCCGGACAGGGTCATTCACCCCTCCACTTT.

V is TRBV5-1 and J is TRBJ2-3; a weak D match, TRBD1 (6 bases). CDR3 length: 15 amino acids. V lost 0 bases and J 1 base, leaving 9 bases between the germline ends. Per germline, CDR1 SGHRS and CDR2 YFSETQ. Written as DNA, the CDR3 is TGCGCCAGCAGCTTGGAGGGGGTGGGCACAGATACGCAGTATTTT. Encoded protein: CASSLEGVGTDTQYF.

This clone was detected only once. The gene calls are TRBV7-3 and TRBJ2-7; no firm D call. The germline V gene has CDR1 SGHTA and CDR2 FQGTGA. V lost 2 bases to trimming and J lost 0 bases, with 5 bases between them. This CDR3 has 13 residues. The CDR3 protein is CASSLYSSYEQYF. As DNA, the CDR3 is TGTGCCAGCAGCTTATACAGCTCCTACGAGCAGTACTTC.

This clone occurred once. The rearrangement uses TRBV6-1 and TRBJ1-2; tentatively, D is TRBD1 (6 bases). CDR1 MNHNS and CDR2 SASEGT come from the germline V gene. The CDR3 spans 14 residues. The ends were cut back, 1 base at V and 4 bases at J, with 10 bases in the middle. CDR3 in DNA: TGTGCCAGCAGTGAAGGGGACACCCTCTATGGCTACACCTTC. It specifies CASSEGDTLYGYTF.

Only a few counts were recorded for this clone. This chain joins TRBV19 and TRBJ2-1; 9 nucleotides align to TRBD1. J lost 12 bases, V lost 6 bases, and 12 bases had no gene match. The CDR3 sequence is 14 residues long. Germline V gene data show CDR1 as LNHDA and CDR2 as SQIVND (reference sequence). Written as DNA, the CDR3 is TGTGCCAGTAGCGTAAACGGTCGGACAGGGGCGCAGTTCTTC. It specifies CASSVNGRTGAQFF.

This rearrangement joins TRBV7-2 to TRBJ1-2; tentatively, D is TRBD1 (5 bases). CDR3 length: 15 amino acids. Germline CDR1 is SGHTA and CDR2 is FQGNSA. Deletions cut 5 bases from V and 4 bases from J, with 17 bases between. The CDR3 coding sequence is TGTGCCAGCAGCCAAAGCCAGGGAGGGGCCTATGGCTACACCTTC. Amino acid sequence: CASSQSQGGAYGYTF.

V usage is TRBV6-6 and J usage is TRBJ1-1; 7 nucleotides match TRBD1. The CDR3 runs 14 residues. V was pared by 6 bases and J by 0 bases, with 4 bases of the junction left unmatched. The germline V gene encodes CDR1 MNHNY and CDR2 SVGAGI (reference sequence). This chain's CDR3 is CASSPGQMNTEAFF. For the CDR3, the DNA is TGTGCCAGCAGCCCGGGACAGATGAACACTGAAGCTTTCTTT.

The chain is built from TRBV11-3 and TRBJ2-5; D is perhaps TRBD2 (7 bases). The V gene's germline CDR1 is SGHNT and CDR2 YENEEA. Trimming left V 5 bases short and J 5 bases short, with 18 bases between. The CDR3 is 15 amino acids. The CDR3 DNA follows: TGTGCCAGCAGCCCTGGGGGCAGCGGGGTGGAGACCCAGTACTTC. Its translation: CASSPGGSGVETQYF. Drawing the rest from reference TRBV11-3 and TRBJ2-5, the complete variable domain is EAGVVQSPRYKIIEKKQPVAFWCNPISGHNTLYWYLQNLGQGPELLIRYENEEAVDDSQLPKDRFSAERLKGVDSTLKIQPAELGDSAVYLCASSPGGSGVETQYFGPGTRLLVL.

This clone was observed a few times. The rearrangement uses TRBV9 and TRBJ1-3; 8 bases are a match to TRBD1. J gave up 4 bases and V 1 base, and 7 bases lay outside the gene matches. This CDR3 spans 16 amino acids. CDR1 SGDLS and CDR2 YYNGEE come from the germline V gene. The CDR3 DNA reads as TGTGCCAGCAGCGTAACCCAGGGGGCTTCGGGAAACACCATATATTTT. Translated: CASSVTQGASGNTIYF.

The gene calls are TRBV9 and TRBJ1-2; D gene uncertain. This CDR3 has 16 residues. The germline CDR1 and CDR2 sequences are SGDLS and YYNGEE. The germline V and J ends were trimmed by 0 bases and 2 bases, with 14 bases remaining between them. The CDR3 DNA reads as TGTGCCAGCAGCGTAGGGGCCCCGGGGATCAACTATGGCTACACCTTC. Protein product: CASSVGAPGINYGYTF.